The 21 T cell receptor beta chains in this list originate from one sample, sequenced in a study of cytomegalovirus exposure and HLA in healthy donors. In the PCR, 60 Vbeta and 13 Jbeta primers were used. The method was immunoSEQ multiplex PCR; TCRdb's version includes in-frame clones alone and lacks a portion of them. The table has 90,000 or so clones, around 80% seen once. Sequencing was done on a sample of PBMCs. The source is a woman aged 50 to 60 in good health and CMV-seropositive.

V and J are TRBV7-2 and TRBJ1-4; weak D call: TRBD1 (6 bases). Germline V lookup: CDR1 SGHTA, CDR2 FQGNSA. Trimming took 5 bases from V and 8 from J, leaving 18 bases between them. This CDR3 is 15 amino acids long. This chain's CDR3 is CASSTFTGRSEKLFF. CDR3 coding DNA: TGTGCCAGCAGCACCTTTACAGGGCGGTCCGAAAAACTGTTTTTT.

V usage is TRBV6-5 and J usage is TRBJ2-1; 9 bases line up with TRBD2. With V trimmed by 7 bases and J by 4 bases, 5 bases remained unmatched. Germline values: CDR1 MNHEY, CDR2 SVGAGI. There are 14 residues in the CDR3. The CDR3 spells CASTFAGGYNEQFF. Here the CDR3 DNA reads TGTGCCAGCACGTTTGCGGGGGGGTACAATGAGCAGTTCTTC.

The CDR3 nucleotides are TGTGCCATCAGTGAAGGAGGCCCCCCCGATACGCAGTATTTT. Translating it yields CAISEGGPPDTQYF. The rearrangement uses TRBV10-3 and TRBJ2-3; the D gene is possibly TRBD2 (5 bases). Per the germline V gene, CDR1 is ENHRY and CDR2 is SYGVKD. Trimming took 3 bases from V and 6 from J, leaving 13 bases between them. The CDR3 has 14 amino acids.

This clone showed up just a few times. The gene calls are TRBV21-1 and TRBJ1-1. TRBV21-1 counts as a pseudogene. CDR3 size: 13 residues. CDR3 nucleotides: TGTGCCAGCCTCCCTACGATTGATACTGAAGCTTTCTTT. As protein: CASLPTIDTEAFF.

CDR3 loop: CSAKNRAQLFF. The CDR3 coding sequence is TGCAGTGCTAAAAACAGGGCCCAACTGTTTTTT. V gene TRBV20-1 combines with J gene TRBJ1-4; D may be TRBD1 (6 bases). The CDR3 is 11 amino acids. V gave up 4 bases and J gave up 12 bases, with 12 bases separating them. Germline V gene lookup returns CDR1 DFQATT and CDR2 SNEGSKA (reference sequence).

The J gene is TRBJ1-2, the V gene TRBV9; no clear D. Trimming removed 4 bases from V and 8 bases from J, with 18 bases in between. The germline V gene encodes CDR1 SGDLS and CDR2 YYNGEE. The CDR3 covers 14 residues. The CDR3: CASSRASENGGYTF. DNA of the CDR3: TGTGCCAGCAGCCGCGCTTCGGAGAACGGGGGCTACACCTTC.

The V gene is TRBV30, the J gene TRBJ1-2; no definite D call. The CDR3 extends over 14 amino acids. Trimming left V 1 base short and J 7 bases short, with 16 bases between. The germline gives CDR1 GTSNPN, CDR2 SVGIG (reference sequence). CDR3 residues: CAWSALLVRGGYTF. In nucleotides, the CDR3 is TGTGCCTGGAGTGCCCTGTTAGTCCGTGGTGGCTACACCTTC.

The J gene is TRBJ2-2, the V gene TRBV7-6, with 10 positions matching TRBD2. V dropped 1 base and J dropped 5; count of bases not matched to a gene: 4. Germline values: CDR1 SGHVS, CDR2 FNYEAQ. This CDR3 comprises 16 residues. The CDR3 DNA reads TGTGCCAGCAGCTTAGGGCTAGCGGGGGTTACCGGGGAGCTGTTTTTT. It yields the protein CASSLGLAGVTGELFF.

The V gene is TRBV2, the J gene TRBJ2-6; 14 bases are shared with TRBD2. V was clipped by 9 bases and J by 4 bases; unmatched bases: 8. Per the germline V gene, CDR1 is SNHLY and CDR2 is FYNNEI. This CDR3 is 17 amino acids long. DNA for the CDR3: TGTGCCAGTAAAAGACTAGCGGGGGGGCTCGGGGCCAACGTCCTGACTTTC. It yields the protein CASKRLAGGLGANVLTF. The complete variable domain, with remaining parts taken from reference TRBV2 and TRBJ2-6, reads EPEVTQTPSHQVTQMGQEVILRCVPISNHLYFYWYRQILGQKVEFLVSFYNNEISEKSEIFDDQFSVERPDGSNFTLKIRSTKLEDSAMYFCASKRLAGGLGANVLTFGAGSRLTVL.

The rearrangement links TRBV7-9 to TRBJ1-2; TRBD1 matches 7 bases. Germline CDR1 SEHNR, CDR2 FQNEAQ (reference sequence). This CDR3 has 15 residues. Trimming at V came to 8 bases and at J to 8 bases, leaving 17 bases not matched to a gene. The CDR3 sequence: CASGKGETGRRGYTF. CDR3 nucleotide sequence: TGTGCCAGCGGCAAAGGGGAGACAGGGCGGCGCGGCTACACCTTC.

This clone was detected only a few times. The rearrangement uses TRBV6-5 and TRBJ1-1; D may be TRBD1 (6 bases). CDR1 and CDR2 from the germline V gene are MNHEY and SVGAGI. V lost 4 bases to trimming and J lost 4 bases, with 13 bases between them. There are 14 residues in the CDR3. CDR3 residues: CASSLSQGGTEAFF. CDR3 nucleotides: TGTGCCAGCAGTTTATCACAGGGCGGCACTGAAGCTTTCTTT.

The table lists this clone with a few counts. The chain combines TRBV6-1 with TRBJ1-3; D gene unclear. The CDR3 runs 15 residues. Germline V gene lookup returns CDR1 MNHNS and CDR2 SASEGT. Trimming stripped 1 base from V and 0 bases from J, with 7 bases between. In DNA form, the CDR3 reads TGTGCCAGCAGTGAAGTATCCTACTCTGGAAACACCATATATTTT. Amino acid sequence: CASSEVSYSGNTIYF.

This sequence joins TRBV19 and TRBJ1-5, with 7 bases aligning to TRBD1. After removal of 5 bases from V and 5 bases from J, the junction contained 6 bases not matched to a gene. The V gene's germline CDR1 is LNHDA and CDR2 SQIVND (reference sequence). The CDR3 runs to 14 residues. The CDR3 DNA sequence: TGTGCCAGTAGTCCGACAGGGAGAGATCAGCCCCAGCATTTT. Protein sequence: CASSPTGRDQPQHF.

The chain combines TRBV14 with TRBJ2-3; D is perhaps TRBD2 (5 bases). This CDR3 region has 13 residues. Trimming cost V 2 bases and J 3 bases, with 6 bases left between them. Per germline, CDR1 SGHDN and CDR2 FVKESK. The CDR3 here is CASSQRGTDTQYF. In DNA form, the CDR3 reads TGTGCCAGCAGCCAACGGGGAACAGATACGCAGTATTTT.

The V call is TRBV19, the J call TRBJ1-5; possibly TRBD1 for D (5 bases). The V gene lost 10 bases and the J gene lost 0 bases, with 13 bases spanning the gap. CDR3 size: 14 residues. The V gene's germline CDR1 is LNHDA and CDR2 SQIVND (reference sequence). CDR3 nucleotide sequence: TGTGCCACCAAATGGGGGGTTAGCAATCAGCCCCAGCATTTT. Translation gives CATKWGVSNQPQHF.

V gene TRBV7-9 combines with J gene TRBJ2-5; TRBD2 aligns across 9 bases. The J segment lost 13 bases and the V segment lost 1 base, leaving 7 bases of the junction unmatched. The germline V gene encodes CDR1 SEHNR and CDR2 FQNEAQ (reference sequence). CDR3 length: 13 residues. The CDR3 region is CASSLERGARMYF. CDR3 nucleotides: TGTGCCAGCAGCTTAGAGCGGGGGGCACGGATGTACTTC.

There are a few counts of this clone. The V gene is TRBV20-1, the J gene TRBJ2-7; 10 bases agree with TRBD2. There are 11 residues in the CDR3. Per germline, CDR1 DFQATT and CDR2 SNEGSKA (reference sequence). The J segment lost 7 bases and the V segment lost 7 bases, leaving 4 bases of the junction unmatched. CDR3 amino acids: CSVTSGVEQYF. As DNA, the CDR3 is TGCAGTGTAACTAGCGGGGTAGAGCAGTACTTC.

The chain employs TRBV6-5 and TRBJ2-3; TRBD2 is a possible D gene (5 bases). The CDR3 sequence is 15 residues long. Trimming removed 6 bases at V and 0 bases at J, with 13 bases between. Germline assignment: CDR1 MNHEY and CDR2 SVGAGI. The CDR3: CASRRGPHSTDTQYF. Here the CDR3 DNA reads TGTGCCAGCAGAAGAGGGCCCCATAGCACAGATACGCAGTATTTT.

The J gene is TRBJ2-3, the V gene TRBV29-1; TRBD1 agrees at 8 bases. CDR3 size: 13 residues. V shed 8 bases, J shed 1 base, and the junction held 5 bases outside the gene matches. Germline V CDR1 and CDR2: SQVTM, ANQGSEA. Written as DNA, the CDR3 is TGCAGCTACAGGGGGTCGGGCACAGATACGCAGTATTTT. Amino acid sequence: CSYRGSGTDTQYF.

V usage is TRBV5-1 and J usage is TRBJ1-2; D possibly corresponds to TRBD1 (6 bases). V lost 2 bases and J 6 bases, leaving 11 bases between the germline ends. Germline V lookup: CDR1 SGHRS, CDR2 YFSETQ. There are 13 residues in the CDR3. CDR3: CASSFQAGDGYTF. CDR3 in DNA: TGCGCCAGCAGCTTCCAAGCAGGGGATGGCTACACCTTC.

The gene calls are TRBV2 and TRBJ2-5; unclear D gene. Germline CDR1 reads SNHLY; CDR2 reads FYNNEI. This CDR3 comprises 13 residues. Trimming removed 6 bases from V and 1 base from J, with 9 bases in between. The CDR3 spells CASRDSLQETQYF. CDR3 nucleotides: TGTGCCAGCAGAGACTCCCTCCAAGAGACCCAGTACTTC.